This T cell receptor (beta chain) was recovered during a study of cytomegalovirus exposure and HLA in healthy donors. The PCR employed 60 Vbeta primers together with 13 Jbeta primers. Sequencing was performed with immunoSEQ multiplex PCR; in TCRdb, only in-frame clones are kept and a portion is missing. The table lists around 170,000 clones, around 85% of them singletons. The study's findings and limits: The classifier reportedly diagnosed cytomegalovirus status with high specificity and sensitivity.

V was shortened by 2 bases and J by 9 bases, with 18 bases between the two germline ends. The CDR3 has 16 residues. Per germline, CDR1 SGHTS and CDR2 YDEGEE. This clone appeared once. Its antigen is as yet unknown. The sequenced sample was PBMCs. The genes are TRBV5-8 and TRBJ1-6; TRBD1 might be the D (6 bases). This TCR derives from a man aged 50 to 59 in good health and CMV-seronegative. CDR3 residues: CASSFYFTGFSSPLHF. The CDR3, as DNA: TGTGCCAGCAGCTTTTACTTTACAGGGTTTAGTTCACCCCTCCACTTT.